This T cell receptor (beta chain) was sequenced in a study of T cells in Graves' hyperthyroidism and ophthalmopathy. This clonotype has a handful of counts. The CDR3 extends over 15 amino acids. The germline V gene encodes CDR1 LNHNV and CDR2 YYDKDF (reference sequence). Trimming stripped 3 bases from V and 1 base from J, with 9 bases between. RNA transcripts were the template for amplifying TCR beta CDR3 regions. Using the HTBI primer set, a first-round RT-PCR was run on the TCR CDR3. Via MiXCR, TCRdb re-called the multiplex PCR reads, giving one row per CDR3 protein. The data hold 730,000 or so distinct CDR3 sequences, with around a sixth observed a single time.

Source material: blood. The chain couples TRBV15 to TRBJ2-2; D not resolved. The sequence was collected from a woman aged 50 to 60 with Graves' hyperthyroidism that later progressed to Graves' ophthalmopathy. The DNA for the CDR3 is TGTGCCACCAGCAGCCTTAGGTTGAACACCGGGGAGCTGTTTTTT. Its protein product is CATSSLRLNTGELFF.